This T cell receptor beta chain was observed in a study of T-cell memory formation after mild COVID-19. TCRdb re-called the 5' RACE reads through MiXCR, storing one row per CDR3 protein. This table holds under 300,000 distinct CDR3 sequences, around 10% found once. The ends were cut back, 6 bases at V and 2 bases at J, with 16 bases in the middle. Germline V gene lookup returns CDR1 MNHEY and CDR2 SVGAGI. CDR3 size: 15 residues. Study results and limitations: Specificity for SARS-CoV-2 was not confirmed among the second-wave clones peaking on day 37. Several responding clones turned up in pre-infection memory, indicating that cross-reactive memory may have taken part. CD4+ contracting clones lay mainly in CM and EM, CD8+ ones in EMRA.

In its sample, this clonotype was seen a few times. Antigen: not known. The sample comprised PBMCs or a T cell subset sorted from them (not recorded which). The receptor was derived from a man aged 18 to 35 who had mild COVID-19 (a few samples of this study predate the infection). Cell type and time point are not known. The genes are TRBV6-5 and TRBJ1-2; D unclear. CDR3 sequence (DNA): TGTGCCAGCAGGCCTGCACTGGGAGTCAACTATGGCTACACCTTC. Encoded protein: CASRPALGVNYGYTF.